This entry lists 9 T cell receptor beta chains sequenced from one sample in a study of shared clonotypes between healthy human individuals. Sequencing was performed with immunoSEQ multiplex PCR; in TCRdb, only in-frame clones are kept and a portion is missing. The sample has around 2.5 million clones; 80% to 95% are singletons. Sequenced: naive CD4+ T cells from PBMCs. Stated subset: CD45RA+ positively selected. The receptors come from a man aged 18-30 years in good health. Some clones in this sample may be carry-over from other donors' samples.

The V gene is TRBV5-4, the J gene TRBJ2-7; TRBD2 matches at 7 bases. Per germline, CDR1 SGHNT and CDR2 YYREEE (reference sequence). Losses at the gene ends were 4 bases for V and 3 bases for J; bases not matched to a gene: 7. The CDR3 contains 14 residues. The chain's CDR3 is CASSTRTGGYEQYF. In nucleotides, the CDR3 is TGTGCCAGCAGCACCCGTACGGGGGGCTACGAGCAGTACTTC.

CDR3 DNA: TGTGCCAGCAGTTACGGACGCGGATCCTACGAGCAGTACTTC. Protein sequence: CASSYGRGSYEQYF. The chain joins TRBV6-6 to TRBJ2-7; D remains unclear. The V gene lost 2 bases and the J gene lost 1 base, with 9 bases spanning the gap. CDR3 length equals 14 residues. CDR1 is MNHNY, CDR2 SVGAGI, per germline (reference sequence).

The rearrangement links TRBV7-8 to TRBJ1-5; 8 nucleotides line up with TRBD1. V trimming: 2 bases; J trimming: 2 bases; junction bases outside the gene matches: 5. The CDR3 spans 16 residues. The germline CDR1 and CDR2 sequences are SGHVS and FQNEAQ. The CDR3 coding sequence is TGTGCCAGCAGCTTACAGGGGGCGGTCGGCAATCAGCCCCAGCATTTT. It specifies CASSLQGAVGNQPQHF.

The chain has TRBV2 and TRBJ2-1; TRBD2 might be the D (6 bases). This CDR3 is 12 amino acids long. V was cut by 8 bases and J by 12 bases, with 17 bases left in between. Germline values: CDR1 SNHLY, CDR2 FYNNEI. The DNA for the CDR3 is TGTGCCAGCCGGGAGCGGGTTGGGGGGCAGTTCTTC. Protein product: CASRERVGGQFF. The full variable domain, completed using reference TRBV2 and TRBJ2-1, is EPEVTQTPSHQVTQMGQEVILRCVPISNHLYFYWYRQILGQKVEFLVSFYNNEISEKSEIFDDQFSVERPDGSNFTLKIRSTKLEDSAMYFCASRERVGGQFFGPGTRLTVL.

The chain links TRBV4-3 to TRBJ2-1; perhaps TRBD2 as D (5 bases). Per the germline V gene, CDR1 is LGHNA and CDR2 is YSLEER. V was cut by 3 bases and J by 6 bases, with 12 bases left in between. CDR3 length equals 14 residues. The CDR3 nucleotides are TGCGCCAGCAGCCACCACGGGGTGAGCAATGAGCAGTTCTTC. This sequence encodes CASSHHGVSNEQFF.

The V and J genes are TRBV5-1 and TRBJ2-1, with 9 bases lining up with TRBD2. The CDR3 is 15 amino acids. The J segment lost 7 bases and the V segment lost 4 bases, leaving 9 bases of the junction unmatched. Looked up from germline, CDR1 is SGHRS and CDR2 is YFSETQ. CDR3 in DNA: TGCGCCAGCAGCCCCATTAGCGGGAGAGGGAATGAGCAGTTCTTC. This codes for CASSPISGRGNEQFF. Variable domain in full (rest from reference TRBV5-1 and TRBJ2-1): KAGVTQTPRYLIKTRGQQVTLSCSPISGHRSVSWYQQTPGQGLQFLFEYFSETQRNKGNFPGRFSGRQFSNSRSEMNVSTLELGDSALYLCASSPISGRGNEQFFGPGTRLTVL.

CDR3: CASSPGSGGSPLHF. CDR3 coding DNA: TGTGCCAGCAGCCCAGGGTCCGGCGGTTCACCCCTCCACTTT. The rearrangement uses TRBV7-9 and TRBJ1-6, with D maybe TRBD1 (5 bases). CDR1 is SEHNR, CDR2 FQNEAQ, per germline (reference sequence). The CDR3 is 14 residues long. V lost 5 bases, J lost 9 bases, and 14 bases lay in between.

This clone was counted a single time. V gene TRBV29-1 combines with J gene TRBJ1-4; maybe TRBD1 (5 bases). Germline values: CDR1 SQVTM, CDR2 ANQGSEA. The CDR3 is made up of 12 amino acids. Trimming stripped 3 bases from V and 8 bases from J, with 10 bases between. CDR3 sequence reads: CSVEGRKEKLFF. In nucleotides, the CDR3 is TGCAGCGTTGAGGGACGAAAAGAAAAACTGTTTTTT.

The chain couples TRBV5-4 to TRBJ2-3; 13 bases map to TRBD2. Germline V lookup: CDR1 SGHNT, CDR2 YYREEE (reference sequence). V dropped 4 bases and J dropped 6; count of bases not matched to a gene: 8. CDR3 length: 16 residues. The DNA for the CDR3 is TGTGCCAGCAGCCGCAGACTAGCGGGAGGACGGGATACGCAGTATTTT. This gives the protein CASSRRLAGGRDTQYF.